Sequencing of this T cell receptor beta chain was carried out in a study of blood T cell repertoires in COVID-19 (TCRdb year 2020). Broadly, across the study: Samples from collaborators originated in the United States, Italy and Spain and spanned both the acute and convalescent phases of COVID-19. Subjects who had been exposed to COVID-19, were actively infected with it, or had recovered from it provided the deeply sampled blood TCRbeta repertoires that made up the dataset. The prospective study material was composed of cDNA or gDNA derived from T cells, B-cell-depleted T cells, or PBMCs. The samples were drawn from two sources: the first 160 participants of the ongoing ImmuneRACE study, and some 1,300 subjects contributed by 6 global collaborators. The repertoires were made available in a free public database intended to serve as a resource for research on the immune response to SARS-CoV-2. Where HLA class I and class II types were available, the types were taken from metadata supplied by the sample provider, not from assay-based typing. Sample metadata almost always included a de-identified subject ID, COVID-19 status, age in years and sex.

About this clone itself: The target of this receptor is not known. Base qualities are not recorded, but no much larger clone differs from it by a single base.

TCRbeta CDR3 regions were amplified from genomic DNA by means of the immunoSEQ Assay, a bias-controlled multiplex PCR. The original pipeline was this. The number of nucleated cells in each sample was estimated by amplification of reference gene primers within the assay. Sequence reads were collapsed and filtered to measure the absolute abundance of every unique TCRbeta CDR3 rearrangement. For each sample, productive Simpson clonality was calculated as the square root of Simpson's diversity index across productive rearrangements. Entries here come from immuneACCESS through TCRdb and include only in-frame sequences with V and J called. Some clones fail to appear in such tables; in the studies checked, an unresolved V gene covers under half of the shortfall, and the cause of the remainder is unknown. From that table come the V and J calls and clone size; the DNA was used to work out D and trimming. This sample holds 200,000 or so clones; approximately 82% were observed only once. Clones ranked in the top ten supply approximately 7.2% of the sample.

Whole blood was collected in K2EDTA tubes by collaborating institutions according to the institutions' own protocols. For TCRbeta analysis, collaborators shipped samples as frozen whole blood, isolated PBMCs, or DNA extracted from either of those sample types. Overall study outcomes, separate from this receptor: Clinical and demographic metadata were provided uncurated, with the amount varying by source and participant.

Its CDR3 holds 14 amino acids, cysteine through phenylalanine. Only the CDR3 region is kept as DNA, spanning 42 bases read in frame from base 1. Looking up the germline V gene (reference sequence) yields CDR1 GTSNPN and CDR2 SVGIG. V is reduced by 0 bases and J by 11 bases, leaving a spacing of 19 bases between them. The origin of this receptor is a human donor with acute or convalescent COVID-19. The donor label of this sample is uncertain. The rearrangement combines TRBV30 with TRBJ1-1, with TRBD1 as a weak D call on 6 bases. Sequencing used peripheral blood. The nucleotide sequence reads as follows: TGTGCCTGGAGTGTGGGGCAAGCGGGGGGGCGCGCTTTCTTT. Its coded protein is CAWSVGQAGGRAFF.